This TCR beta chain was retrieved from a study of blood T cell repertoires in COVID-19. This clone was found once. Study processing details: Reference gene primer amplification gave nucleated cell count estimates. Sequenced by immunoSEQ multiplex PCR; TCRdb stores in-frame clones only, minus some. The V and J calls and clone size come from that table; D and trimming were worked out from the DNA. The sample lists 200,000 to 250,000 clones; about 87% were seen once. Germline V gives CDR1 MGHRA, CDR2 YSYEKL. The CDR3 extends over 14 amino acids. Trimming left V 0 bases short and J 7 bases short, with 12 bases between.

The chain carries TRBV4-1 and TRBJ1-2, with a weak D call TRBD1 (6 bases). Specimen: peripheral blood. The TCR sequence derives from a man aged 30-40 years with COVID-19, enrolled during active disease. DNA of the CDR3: TGCGCCAGCAGCCAAGAATCAGGGGCACGTGGCTACACCTTC. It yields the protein CASSQESGARGYTF.